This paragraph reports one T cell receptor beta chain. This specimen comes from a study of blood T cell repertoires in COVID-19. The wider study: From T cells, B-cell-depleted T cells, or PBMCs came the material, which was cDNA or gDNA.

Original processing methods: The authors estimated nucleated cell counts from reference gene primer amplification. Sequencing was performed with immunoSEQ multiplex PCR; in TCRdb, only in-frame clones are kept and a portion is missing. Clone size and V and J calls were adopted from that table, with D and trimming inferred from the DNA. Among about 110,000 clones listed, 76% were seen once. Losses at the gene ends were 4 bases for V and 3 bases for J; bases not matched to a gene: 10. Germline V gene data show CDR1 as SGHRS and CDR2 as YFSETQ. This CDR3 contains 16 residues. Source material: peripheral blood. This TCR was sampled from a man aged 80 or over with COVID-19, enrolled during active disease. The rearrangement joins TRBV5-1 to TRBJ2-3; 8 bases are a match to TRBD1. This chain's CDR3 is CASSPVRGRMTDTQYF. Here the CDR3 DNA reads TGCGCCAGCAGCCCGGTCAGGGGGCGGATGACAGATACGCAGTATTTT.